Described below is a single TCR beta chain sequence and its context. Its antigen remains unknown. This specimen comes from a study of shared clonotypes between healthy human individuals. Produced via immunoSEQ multiplex PCR; TCRdb's table is partial and in-frame only. Among 2 million to 3 million clones, approximately 93% were seen once, and the ten largest hold approximately 0.36%. Study observations and caveats: It was anticipated that sequencing depth would influence how many clonotypes donors shared. Donors were few, which limited the genetic and exposure-history diversity represented. Larger estimated richness was generally seen in naive subsets than in memory subsets.

This TCR was sampled from a young man in good health. Some clones in this sample may be carry-over from other donors' samples. Sequencing used naive CD4+ T cells from PBMCs. As for subset: CD45RA+ positively selected.

CDR3 amino acids: CAIRSVAGGPGYNEQFF. The CDR3 DNA sequence: TGTGCCATCAGGTCCGTAGCGGGAGGGCCTGGCTACAATGAGCAGTTCTTC. The chain employs TRBV10-3 and TRBJ2-1, with 11 bases fitting TRBD2. The CDR3 consists of 17 residues. V was pared by 6 bases and J by 3 bases, with 10 bases of the junction left unmatched. Germline loops: CDR1 ENHRY, CDR2 SYGVKD.